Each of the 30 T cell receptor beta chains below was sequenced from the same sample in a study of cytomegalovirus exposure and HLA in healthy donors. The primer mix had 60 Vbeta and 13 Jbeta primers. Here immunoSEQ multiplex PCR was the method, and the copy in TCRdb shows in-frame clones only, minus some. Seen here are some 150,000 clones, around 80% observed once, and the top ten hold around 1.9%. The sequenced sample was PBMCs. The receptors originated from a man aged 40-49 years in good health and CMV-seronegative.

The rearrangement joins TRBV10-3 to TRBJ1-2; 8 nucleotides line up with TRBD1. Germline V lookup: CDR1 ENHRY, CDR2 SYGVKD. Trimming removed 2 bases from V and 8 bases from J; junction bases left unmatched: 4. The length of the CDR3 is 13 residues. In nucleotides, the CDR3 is TGTGCCATCAGTGAGAGGCAGGGGGCCGGCTACACCTTC. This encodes CAISERQGAGYTF.

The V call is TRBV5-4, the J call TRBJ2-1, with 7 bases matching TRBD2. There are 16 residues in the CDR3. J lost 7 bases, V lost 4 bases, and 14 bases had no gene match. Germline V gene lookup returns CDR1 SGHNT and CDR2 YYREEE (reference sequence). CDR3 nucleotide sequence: TGTGCCAGCAGCGCATCGGGCGGGAGTGGGGGGAATGAGCAGTTCTTC. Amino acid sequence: CASSASGGSGGNEQFF.

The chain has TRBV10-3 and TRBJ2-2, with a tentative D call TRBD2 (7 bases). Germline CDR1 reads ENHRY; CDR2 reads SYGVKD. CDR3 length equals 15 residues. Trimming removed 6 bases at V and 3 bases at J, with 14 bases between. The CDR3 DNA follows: TGTGCCATCAGCGCAGGGGACTATTACACCGGGGAGCTGTTTTTT. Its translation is CAISAGDYYTGELFF.

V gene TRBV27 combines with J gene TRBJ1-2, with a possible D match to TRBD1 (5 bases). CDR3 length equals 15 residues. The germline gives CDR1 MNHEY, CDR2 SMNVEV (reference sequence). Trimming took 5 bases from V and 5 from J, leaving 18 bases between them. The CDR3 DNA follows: TGTGCCAGCAGTCCGAACCAGGGATGGGGATATGGCTACACCTTC. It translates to CASSPNQGWGYGYTF.

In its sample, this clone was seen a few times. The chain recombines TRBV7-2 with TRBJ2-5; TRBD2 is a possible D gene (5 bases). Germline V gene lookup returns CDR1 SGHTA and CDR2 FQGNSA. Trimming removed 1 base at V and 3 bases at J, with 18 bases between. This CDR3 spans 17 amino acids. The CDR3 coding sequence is TGTGCCAGCAGCTTAGGGATTAGGGCGGGTGCAGAAGAGACCCAGTACTTC. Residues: CASSLGIRAGAEETQYF.

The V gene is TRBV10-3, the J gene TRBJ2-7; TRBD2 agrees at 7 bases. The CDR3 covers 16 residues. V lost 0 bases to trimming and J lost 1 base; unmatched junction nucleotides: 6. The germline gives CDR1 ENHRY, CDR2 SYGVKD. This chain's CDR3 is CAISESGLAASYEQYF. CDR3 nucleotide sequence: TGTGCCATCAGTGAGTCTGGCCTAGCGGCTTCCTACGAGCAGTACTTC.

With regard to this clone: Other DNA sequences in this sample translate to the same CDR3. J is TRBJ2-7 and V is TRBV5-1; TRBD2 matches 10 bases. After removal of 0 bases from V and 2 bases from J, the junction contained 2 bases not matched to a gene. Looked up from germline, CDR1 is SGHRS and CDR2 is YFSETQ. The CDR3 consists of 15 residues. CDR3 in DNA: TGCGCCAGCAGCTTGGGGACTAGCGGAACCTACGAGCAGTACTTC. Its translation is CASSLGTSGTYEQYF.

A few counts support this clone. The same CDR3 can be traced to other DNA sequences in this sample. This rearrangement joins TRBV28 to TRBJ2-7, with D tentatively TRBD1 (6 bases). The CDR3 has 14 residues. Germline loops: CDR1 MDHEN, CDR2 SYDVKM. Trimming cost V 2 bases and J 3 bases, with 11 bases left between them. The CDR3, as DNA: TGTGCCAGCAGTTTAGGCCAAGGGGGCTACGAGCAGTACTTC. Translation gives CASSLGQGGYEQYF.

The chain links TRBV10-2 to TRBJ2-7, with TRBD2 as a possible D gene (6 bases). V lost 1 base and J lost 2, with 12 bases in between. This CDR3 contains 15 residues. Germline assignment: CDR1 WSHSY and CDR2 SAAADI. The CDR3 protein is CASSELGEVAYEQYF. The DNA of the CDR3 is TGCGCCAGCAGTGAGTTGGGGGAGGTCGCCTACGAGCAGTACTTC.

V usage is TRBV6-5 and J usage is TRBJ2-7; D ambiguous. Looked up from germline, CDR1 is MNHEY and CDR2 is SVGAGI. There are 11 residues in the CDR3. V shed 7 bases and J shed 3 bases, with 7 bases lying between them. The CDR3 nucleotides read TGTGCCAGCATGCGCGACTACGAGCAGTACTTC. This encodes CASMRDYEQYF.

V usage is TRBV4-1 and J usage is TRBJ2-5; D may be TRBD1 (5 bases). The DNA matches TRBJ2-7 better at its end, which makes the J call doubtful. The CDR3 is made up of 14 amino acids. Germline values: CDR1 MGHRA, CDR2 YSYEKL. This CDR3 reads CASSQDTLRGEQYF. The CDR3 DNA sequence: TGCGCCAGCAGCCAAGATACTCTTAGGGGCGAGCAGTACTTC.

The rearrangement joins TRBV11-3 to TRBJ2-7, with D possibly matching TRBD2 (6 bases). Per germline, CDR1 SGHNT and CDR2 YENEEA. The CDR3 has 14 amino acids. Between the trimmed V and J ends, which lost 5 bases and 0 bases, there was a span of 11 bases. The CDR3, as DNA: TGTGCCAGCAGCAGAGGAGGGAGCTCCTACGAGCAGTACTTC. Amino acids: CASSRGGSSYEQYF.

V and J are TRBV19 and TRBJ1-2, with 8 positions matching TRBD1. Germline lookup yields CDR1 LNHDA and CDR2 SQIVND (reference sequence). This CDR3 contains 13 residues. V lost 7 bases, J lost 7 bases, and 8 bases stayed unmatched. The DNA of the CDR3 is TGTGCCAGTACGCGGCAGGGGGCGCGTGGCTACACCTTC. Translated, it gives CASTRQGARGYTF. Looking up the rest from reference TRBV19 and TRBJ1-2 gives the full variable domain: DGGITQSPKYLFRKEGQNVTLSCEQNLNHDAMYWYRQDPGQGLRLIYYSQIVNDFQKGDIAEGYSVSREKKESFPLTVTSAQKNPTAFYLCASTRQGARGYTFGSGTRLTVV.

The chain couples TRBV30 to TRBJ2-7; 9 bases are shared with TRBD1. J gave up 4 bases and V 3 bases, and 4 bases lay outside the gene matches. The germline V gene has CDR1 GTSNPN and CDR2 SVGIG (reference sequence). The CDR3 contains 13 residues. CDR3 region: CAWSGDREYEQYF. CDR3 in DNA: TGTGCCTGGAGCGGGGACAGGGAATACGAGCAGTACTTC.

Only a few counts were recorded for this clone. CDR3 bases: TGTGCCAGCAGCTTGGATCGAGCGGGGCACCGGGAGCTGTTTTTT. Its protein is CASSLDRAGHRELFF. The V and J genes are TRBV5-4 and TRBJ2-2; 7 bases align to TRBD2. CDR3 length: 15 amino acids. The germline CDR1 and CDR2 sequences are SGHNT and YYREEE (reference sequence). Unmatched junction bases numbered 8, after V lost 0 bases and J lost 9 bases.

This chain's CDR3 is CASKAERYNEQFF. The CDR3 DNA reads as TGTGCCAGCAAGGCGGAAAGATACAATGAGCAGTTCTTC. This chain uses TRBV2 with TRBJ2-1; D gene unclear. The CDR3 is 13 residues long. Trimming pared 7 bases from V and 4 bases from J, leaving 11 bases between. Germline values: CDR1 SNHLY, CDR2 FYNNEI.

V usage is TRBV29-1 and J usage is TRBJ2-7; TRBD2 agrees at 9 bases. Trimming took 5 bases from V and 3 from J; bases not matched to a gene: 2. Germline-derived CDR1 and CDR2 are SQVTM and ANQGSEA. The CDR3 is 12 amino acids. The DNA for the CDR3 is TGCAGCGTTATAGCGGGAGACTACGAGCAGTACTTC. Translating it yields CSVIAGDYEQYF.

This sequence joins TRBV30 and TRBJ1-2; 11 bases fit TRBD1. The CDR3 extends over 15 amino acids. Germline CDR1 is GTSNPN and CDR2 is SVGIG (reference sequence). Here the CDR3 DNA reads TGTGCTCACAGAAGGGACAGGGGGGTAGGCTATGGCTACACCTTC. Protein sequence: CAHRRDRGVGYGYTF.

This CDR3 is CASSYSLTGTNEKLFF. Here the CDR3 DNA reads TGTGCCAGCAGTTACTCACTGACAGGGACTAATGAAAAACTGTTTTTT. V usage is TRBV6-6 and J usage is TRBJ1-4; 7 nucleotides align to TRBD1. V shed 0 bases and J 2 bases; nucleotides not matched to a gene: 3. This CDR3 has 16 residues. Germline V gene lookup returns CDR1 MNHNY and CDR2 SVGAGI (reference sequence).

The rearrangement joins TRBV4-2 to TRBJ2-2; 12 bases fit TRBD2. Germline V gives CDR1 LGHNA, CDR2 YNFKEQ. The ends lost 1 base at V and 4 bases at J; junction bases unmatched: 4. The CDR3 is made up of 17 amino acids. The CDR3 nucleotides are TGTGCCAGCAGCCAAGTGGGACTAGCGGGTATCACCGGGGAGCTGTTTTTT. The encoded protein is CASSQVGLAGITGELFF.

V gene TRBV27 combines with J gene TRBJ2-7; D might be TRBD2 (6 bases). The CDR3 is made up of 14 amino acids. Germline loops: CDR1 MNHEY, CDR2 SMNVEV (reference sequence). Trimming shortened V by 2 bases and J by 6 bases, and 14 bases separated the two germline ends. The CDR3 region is CASSLDGGPGEQYF. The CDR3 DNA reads TGTGCCAGCAGTTTAGATGGAGGGCCTGGCGAGCAGTACTTC.

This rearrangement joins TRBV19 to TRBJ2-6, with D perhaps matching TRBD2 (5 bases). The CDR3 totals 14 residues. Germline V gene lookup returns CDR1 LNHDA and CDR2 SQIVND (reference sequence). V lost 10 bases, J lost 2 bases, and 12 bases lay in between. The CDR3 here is CATRDGTGANVLTF. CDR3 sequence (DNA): TGTGCCACCCGAGACGGGACTGGGGCCAACGTCCTGACTTTC.

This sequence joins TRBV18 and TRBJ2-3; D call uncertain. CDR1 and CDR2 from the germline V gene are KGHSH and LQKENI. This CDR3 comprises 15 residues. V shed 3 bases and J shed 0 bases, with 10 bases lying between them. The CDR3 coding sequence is TGTGCCAGCTCACCTACACGTTCTAGCACAGATACGCAGTATTTT. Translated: CASSPTRSSTDTQYF.

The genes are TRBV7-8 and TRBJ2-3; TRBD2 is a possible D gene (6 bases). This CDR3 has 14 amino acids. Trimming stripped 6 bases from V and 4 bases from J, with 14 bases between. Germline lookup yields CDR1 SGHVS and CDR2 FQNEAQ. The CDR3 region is CASSWWGTSDTQYF. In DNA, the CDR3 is TGTGCCAGCAGTTGGTGGGGGACTTCAGATACGCAGTATTTT.

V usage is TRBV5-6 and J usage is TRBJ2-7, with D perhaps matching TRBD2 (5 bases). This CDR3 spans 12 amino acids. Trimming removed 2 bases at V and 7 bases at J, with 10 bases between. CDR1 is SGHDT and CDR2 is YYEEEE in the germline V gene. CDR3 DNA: TGTGCCAGCAGCTTAGGAGGCGCAGAGCAGTACTTC. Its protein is CASSLGGAEQYF.

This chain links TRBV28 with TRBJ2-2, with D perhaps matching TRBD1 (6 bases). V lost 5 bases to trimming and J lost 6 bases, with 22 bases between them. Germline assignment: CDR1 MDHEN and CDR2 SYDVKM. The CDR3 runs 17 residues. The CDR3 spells CASSPNLGAATAGELFF. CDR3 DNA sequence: TGTGCCAGCAGTCCTAATCTGGGGGCCGCCACGGCCGGGGAGCTGTTTTTT.

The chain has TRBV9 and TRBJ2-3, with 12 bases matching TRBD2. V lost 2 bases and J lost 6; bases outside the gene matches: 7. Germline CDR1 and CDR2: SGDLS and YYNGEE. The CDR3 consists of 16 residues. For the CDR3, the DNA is TGTGCCAGCAGCGTGACTAGCGGGAGATTCGTGGATACGCAGTATTTT. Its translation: CASSVTSGRFVDTQYF.

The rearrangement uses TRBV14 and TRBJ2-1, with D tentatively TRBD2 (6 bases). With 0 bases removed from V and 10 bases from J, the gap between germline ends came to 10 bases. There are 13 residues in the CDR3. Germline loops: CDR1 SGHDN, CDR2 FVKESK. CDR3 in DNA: TGTGCCAGCAGCCAAGATTGGGCGGGGGAGCAGTTCTTC. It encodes CASSQDWAGEQFF. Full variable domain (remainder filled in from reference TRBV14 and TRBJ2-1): EAGVTQFPSHSVIEKGQTVTLRCDPISGHDNLYWYRRVMGKEIKFLLHFVKESKQDESGMPNNRFLAERTGGTYSTLKVQPAELEDSGVYFCASSQDWAGEQFFGPGTRLTVL.

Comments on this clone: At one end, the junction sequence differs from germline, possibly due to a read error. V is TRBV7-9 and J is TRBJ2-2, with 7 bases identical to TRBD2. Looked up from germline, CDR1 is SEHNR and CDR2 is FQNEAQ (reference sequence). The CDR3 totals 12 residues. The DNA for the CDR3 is TGTTCCAGCAGGCGGGAGCCCGGGGAGCTGTTTTTT. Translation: CSSRREPGELFF.

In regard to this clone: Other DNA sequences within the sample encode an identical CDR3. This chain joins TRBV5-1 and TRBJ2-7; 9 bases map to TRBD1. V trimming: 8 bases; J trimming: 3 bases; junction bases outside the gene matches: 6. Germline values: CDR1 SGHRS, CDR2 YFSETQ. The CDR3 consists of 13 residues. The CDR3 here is CASTPGQGYEQYF. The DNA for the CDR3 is TGCGCCAGTACTCCGGGACAGGGCTACGAGCAGTACTTC. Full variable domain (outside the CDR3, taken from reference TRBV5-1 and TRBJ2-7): KAGVTQTPRYLIKTRGQQVTLSCSPISGHRSVSWYQQTPGQGLQFLFEYFSETQRNKGNFPGRFSGRQFSNSRSEMNVSTLELGDSALYLCASTPGQGYEQYFGPGTRLTVT.